This TCR beta chain was observed in a study of blood T cell repertoires in COVID-19 (dated by TCRdb to 2018 to 2021). Broadly, across the study: Collaborator samples came from the United States, Italy and Spain and covered acute and convalescent phases of COVID-19. The repertoires were released in a freely available public database intended as a resource for research on the immune response to SARS-CoV-2. HLA class I and class II types, where available, came from metadata supplied by the sample provider rather than from assay-based typing. Subjects who had been exposed to COVID-19, were actively infected with it, or had recovered from it provided the deeply sampled blood TCRbeta repertoires that made up the dataset. Samples came from the ongoing ImmuneRACE study (first 160 participants) plus 1,254 subjects from 6 global collaborators. The prospective study material was composed of cDNA or gDNA derived from T cells, B-cell-depleted T cells, or PBMCs. Sample metadata almost always included a de-identified subject ID, COVID-19 status, age in years and sex. Summary of the overall study and its limitations: How much clinical and demographic metadata was included differed by source and by participant, and the metadata was provided uncurated.

V and J are trimmed by 2 bases and 5 bases, and the gene matches miss 3 bases of the junction. In the germline V gene, CDR1 corresponds to MRHNA and CDR2 to SNTAGT. From the cysteine up to the phenylalanine, the CDR3 has a length of 15 residues. Of the read, only the CDR3 DNA is kept; its 45 bases are in frame from base 1. The immunoSEQ Assay, a bias-controlled multiplex PCR, was used to amplify TCRbeta CDR3 regions from genomic DNA. The study's own analysis went as follows. The number of nucleated cells in each sample was estimated from the amplification of reference gene primers within the assay. Sequence reads were collapsed and filtered to measure the absolute abundance of every unique TCRbeta CDR3 rearrangement. For each sample, productive Simpson clonality was calculated by taking the square root of Simpson's diversity index across productive rearrangements. Entries here come from immuneACCESS through TCRdb and include only in-frame sequences with V and J called. Some clones fail to appear in such tables; in the studies checked, an unresolved V gene covers under half of the shortfall, and the cause of the remainder is unknown. V, J and clone size derive from that table, while D and trimming were established from the DNA sequence. The sample table lists 150,000 or so clones, about 89% of them with a count of one. Of the sample, around 4.2% falls within the top ten clones.

Details on this clone: Its antigen specificity is not known. Per-base qualities were not stored, and no clone one base away is much larger.

In Seattle, one collaborating source enrolled patients while the infection was active and tracked those patients longitudinally over the course of disease. The collaborating institutions used their own protocols to collect whole blood in K2EDTA tubes. For TCRbeta analysis, collaborator samples were shipped as frozen whole blood, as isolated PBMCs, or as DNA extracted from either sample type. The receptor comes from a man aged 60-69 years with COVID-19, enrolled during active disease. What was sequenced was peripheral blood. Here the chain combines TRBV6-4 and TRBJ1-2, with TRBD1 matching 12 junction bases. The CDR3 region has the sequence CASSDTGQGAYGYTF. The sequenced DNA: TGTGCCAGCAGTGACACGGGACAGGGGGCTTATGGCTACACCTTC.